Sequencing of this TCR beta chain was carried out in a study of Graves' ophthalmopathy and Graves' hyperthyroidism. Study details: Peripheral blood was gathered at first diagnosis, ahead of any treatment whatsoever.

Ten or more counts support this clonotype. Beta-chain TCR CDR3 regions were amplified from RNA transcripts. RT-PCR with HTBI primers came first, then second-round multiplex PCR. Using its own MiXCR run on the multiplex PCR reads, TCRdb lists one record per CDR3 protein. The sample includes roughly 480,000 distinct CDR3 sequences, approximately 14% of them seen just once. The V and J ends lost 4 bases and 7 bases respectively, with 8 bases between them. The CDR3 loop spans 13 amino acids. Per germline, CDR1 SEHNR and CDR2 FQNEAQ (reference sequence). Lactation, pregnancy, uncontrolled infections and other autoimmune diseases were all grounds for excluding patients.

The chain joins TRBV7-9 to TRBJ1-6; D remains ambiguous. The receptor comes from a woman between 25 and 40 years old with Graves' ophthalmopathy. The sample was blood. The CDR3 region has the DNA TGTGCCAGCAGCTACCGAAAGAATTCACCCCTCCACTTT. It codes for CASSYRKNSPLHF. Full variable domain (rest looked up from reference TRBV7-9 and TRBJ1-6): DTGVSQNPRHKITKRGQNVTFRCDPISEHNRLYWYRQTLGQGPEFLTYFQNEAQLEKSRLLSDRFSAERPKGSFSTLEIQRTEQGDSAMYLCASSYRKNSPLHFGNGTRLTVT.